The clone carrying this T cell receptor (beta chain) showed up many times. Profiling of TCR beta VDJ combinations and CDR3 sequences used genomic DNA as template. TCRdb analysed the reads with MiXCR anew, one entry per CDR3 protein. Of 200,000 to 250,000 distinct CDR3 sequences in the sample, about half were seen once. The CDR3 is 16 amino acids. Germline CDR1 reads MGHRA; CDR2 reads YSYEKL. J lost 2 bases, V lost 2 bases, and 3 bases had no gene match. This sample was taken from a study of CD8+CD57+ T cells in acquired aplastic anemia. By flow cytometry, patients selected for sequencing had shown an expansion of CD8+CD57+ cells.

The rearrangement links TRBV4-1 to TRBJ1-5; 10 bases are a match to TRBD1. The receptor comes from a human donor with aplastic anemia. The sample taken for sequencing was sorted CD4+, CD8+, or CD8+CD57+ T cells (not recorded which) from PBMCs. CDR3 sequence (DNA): TGCGCCAGCAGCCAAACCGGGACAGGGGGCAATCAGCCCCAGCATTTT. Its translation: CASSQTGTGGNQPQHF.